A selection of T cell receptor beta chains follows, all from one sample in a study of cytomegalovirus exposure and HLA in healthy donors. TCRdb's copy holds only in-frame clones and misses some; the assay was immunoSEQ multiplex PCR. The data hold about 160,000 clones, with about three quarters observed a single time. The sequenced sample consisted of PBMCs. These receptors were taken from a woman in her thirties or forties in good health and CMV-seropositive. CDR3s include the opening cysteine and the closing phenylalanine or tryptophan. Fields, in order: CDR3 length, J gene, V gene, CDR3 protein.

15,TRBJ2-3,TRBV19,CASSIRREGTDTQYF
15,TRBJ2-5,TRBV9,CASSPGTSGEETQYF
14,.,TRBV5-1,CASSGTGVQETQYF
15,TRBJ1-4,TRBV6-6,CASRGRTGGDEKLFF
16,TRBJ1-1,TRBV4-1,CASSQDQGAARTEAFF
14,TRBJ2-3,TRBV6-1,CASSGGQGRDTQYF
14,TRBJ2-3,TRBV2,CASSAPDRGDTQYF
15,TRBJ2-2,TRBV6-6,CASSYSDRGTGELFF
15,TRBJ2-4,TRBV5-6,CASSLSLGTGNIQYF
15,TRBJ2-7,TRBV6-5,CASSYSERGSYEQYF
15,TRBJ2-7,TRBV5-4,CASSLAEQGAYEQYF
13,TRBJ1-1,TRBV6-1,CASNQGANTEAFF
19,TRBJ1-5,TRBV4-3,CASSQTLGGGEGGNRPQHF
16,TRBJ1-4,TRBV19,CASSHIGQGEGEKLFF
16,TRBJ2-7,TRBV5-1,CASSFSTGSTNYEQYF
15,TRBJ2-5,TRBV13,CASSLSGAGEETQYF
14,TRBJ1-2,TRBV19,CASSIEGSVYGYTF
14,TRBJ1-1,TRBV7-2,CASSKGQVNTEAFF
16,TRBJ2-3,TRBV4-2,CASSQSGLAGGDTQYF
17,TRBJ2-3,TRBV4-1,CASSQVRGATSTDTQYF
20,TRBJ2-6,TRBV30,CAWSAGTGRILSSGANVLTF
16,TRBJ2-1,TRBV28,CASSVLSGNLYNEQFF
15,TRBJ2-7,TRBV9,CASSAGTSESYEQYF
15,TRBJ1-4,TRBV6-7,CAYNSQGLRNEKLFF
15,TRBJ2-1,TRBV9,CASSAFGLVYNEQFF
14,TRBJ2-7,TRBV18,CASSLGTSDYEQYF